This entry lists 30 T cell receptor beta chains sequenced from one sample in a study of PD-1 blockade in classical Hodgkin lymphoma. This sample's time point: cycle 4 day 1 (C4D1), after less than 7 weeks of nivolumab. Relapse was seen in all patients after autologous stem cell transplantation, and brentuximab vedotin exposure was variable. Using immunoSEQ multiplex PCR, the repertoire was profiled, and TCRdb retains in-frame clones only, with some absent. The sample shows about 39,000 clones, 70% to 85% of them seen only once. The sequencing used peripheral blood mononuclear cells (PBMCs), collected before the fourth cycle of nivolumab. The receptors come from a human donor with classical Hodgkin lymphoma.

The rearrangement links TRBV10-1 to TRBJ1-6; perhaps TRBD1 as D (5 bases). CDR3 size: 15 residues. The V end was cut by 2 bases, the J end by 9 bases, with 14 bases between. CDR1 and CDR2 (germline): WNHNN, SYGVQD (reference sequence). The CDR3 loop is CASSESPSGFSPLHF. The CDR3 region has the DNA TGCGCCAGCAGTGAGAGTCCATCAGGGTTTTCACCCCTCCACTTT.

The V call is TRBV10-3, the J call TRBJ2-1; 11 bases agree with TRBD2. V trimming: 6 bases; J trimming: 9 bases; junction bases outside the gene matches: 19. Germline V gene data show CDR1 as ENHRY and CDR2 as SYGVKD. The CDR3 extends over 18 amino acids. The CDR3 loop reads CAISKEFLAGGENSEQFF. The CDR3 DNA is TGTGCCATCAGCAAGGAATTTTTAGCGGGGGGGGAGAACAGTGAGCAGTTCTTC.

The chain uses TRBV6-5 and TRBJ2-2; D unresolved. The CDR3 consists of 14 residues. CDR1 MNHEY and CDR2 SVGAGI come from the germline V gene. Trimming cost V 4 bases and J 0 bases, with 6 bases left between them. The CDR3, as DNA: TGTGCCAGCAGTTTCTCCTCGAACACCGGGGAGCTGTTTTTT. Translated: CASSFSSNTGELFF.

V usage is TRBV30 and J usage is TRBJ2-1; TRBD2 agrees at 11 bases. Germline V gives CDR1 GTSNPN, CDR2 SVGIG (reference sequence). CDR3 length: 13 amino acids. V was clipped by 8 bases and J by 10 bases; unmatched bases: 10. The CDR3 DNA reads TGTGCCGGATTAGCGGGGGGGGAGGGAGAGCAGTTCTTC. Translating gives CAGLAGGEGEQFF.

The rearrangement uses TRBV4-3 and TRBJ2-7; D might be TRBD2 (6 bases). The CDR3 sequence is 13 residues long. Deletions cut 0 bases from V and 9 bases from J, with 12 bases between. Germline V gives CDR1 LGHNA, CDR2 YSLEER. CDR3 bases: TGCGCCAGCAGCCAAGATGGGGAGACTAGGCAGTACTTC. Translation: CASSQDGETRQYF.

Worth noting for this clone: Other DNA sequences of this sample code for an identical CDR3. The J gene is TRBJ2-7, the V gene TRBV6-6, with no clear D. CDR3 length: 11 amino acids. Germline-derived CDR1 and CDR2 are MNHNY and SVGAGI (reference sequence). V dropped 8 bases and J dropped 3 bases, with 8 bases sitting between them. CDR3 nucleotides: TGTGCCAGCTCACCCCTCTACGAGCAGTACTTC. This sequence encodes CASSPLYEQYF.

This clone showed up just once. This rearrangement joins TRBV10-1 to TRBJ2-1, with D possibly being TRBD2 (7 bases). Germline-derived CDR1 and CDR2 are WNHNN and SYGVQD (reference sequence). The V and J ends lost 8 bases and 3 bases respectively, with 20 bases between them. The CDR3 is 16 amino acids. The CDR3 here is CASPGRGRNHYNEQFF. The CDR3 DNA reads TGCGCCAGCCCTGGGCGGGGGCGGAACCACTACAATGAGCAGTTCTTC.

The chain links TRBV4-3 to TRBJ2-5; D is ambiguous. The CDR3 runs 13 residues. In germline, CDR1 is LGHNA, CDR2 YSLEER. Trimming cost V 0 bases and J 5 bases, with 7 bases left between them. CDR3 sequence reads: CASSQEASETQYF. CDR3 in DNA: TGCGCCAGCAGCCAAGAGGCGTCGGAGACCCAGTACTTC.

The V call is TRBV7-2, the J call TRBJ2-5; D could derive from TRBD1 or TRBD2 (5 bases each). Germline V gene sequence: CDR1 SGHTA, CDR2 FQGNSA. The CDR3 sequence is 13 residues long. V was shortened by 1 base and J by 5 bases, with 8 bases between the two germline ends. CDR3 in DNA: TGTGCCAGCAGCTTAGTATGGGACGAGACCCAGTACTTC. Translation: CASSLVWDETQYF. The variable domain in full, completed from reference TRBV7-2 and TRBJ2-5, reads GAGVSQSPSNKVTEKGKDVELRCDPISGHTALYWYRQSLGQGLEFLIYFQGNSAPDKSGLPSDRFSAERTGGSVSTLTIQRTQQEDSAVYLCASSLVWDETQYFGPGTRLLVL.

This chain joins TRBV7-9 and TRBJ1-1; D is perhaps TRBD1 (5 bases). The V end lost 3 bases, the J end lost 1 base, and 15 bases lay between the germline ends. CDR1 is SEHNR, CDR2 FQNEAQ, per germline (reference sequence). The CDR3 contains 16 residues. The chain's CDR3 is CASSFPSGGANTEAFF. The CDR3 DNA sequence: TGTGCCAGCAGCTTCCCGTCGGGGGGAGCGAACACTGAAGCTTTCTTT.

For this clone: An end of the junction differs from the germline gene, which may be a read error. The rearrangement uses TRBV5-1 and TRBJ1-2; no firm D call. The germline V gene encodes CDR1 SGHRS and CDR2 YFSETQ. The CDR3 is made up of 14 amino acids. CDR3: CASSLAVGRLGYTF. The CDR3 bases are TGTGCCAGCAGCTTGGCCGTGGGAAGGTTAGGCTACACCTTC.

The chain is built from TRBV27 and TRBJ1-1, with 7 bases fitting TRBD1. Germline values: CDR1 MNHEY, CDR2 SMNVEV (reference sequence). The CDR3 is made up of 16 amino acids. Trimming cost V 4 bases and J 1 base; bases outside gene matches: 9. The DNA for the CDR3 is TGTGCCAGCAGTTCCTTGACCGGGACAGCGAACACTGAAGCTTTCTTT. Protein: CASSSLTGTANTEAFF.

The rearrangement uses TRBV7-2 and TRBJ2-1; D call uncertain. In germline, CDR1 is SGHTA, CDR2 FQGNSA. The CDR3 contains 14 residues. V lost 1 base and J lost 5, with 9 bases in between. CDR3 region: CASSLVGSDNEQFF. The CDR3 nucleotides read TGTGCCAGCAGCTTAGTAGGATCCGACAATGAGCAGTTCTTC.

The genes are TRBV11-2 and TRBJ1-6, with D perhaps TRBD1 (6 bases). With 5 bases removed from V and 8 bases from J, the gap between germline ends came to 16 bases. The CDR3 has 15 amino acids. CDR1 is SGHAT, CDR2 FQNNGV, per germline. The CDR3 region is CASSLRWGAYSPLHF. The CDR3 DNA sequence: TGTGCCAGCAGCCTTAGGTGGGGGGCTTATTCACCCCTCCACTTT. Filled out from reference TRBV11-2 and TRBJ1-6, the complete variable domain reads EAGVAQSPRYKIIEKRQSVAFWCNPISGHATLYWYQQILGQGPKLLIQFQNNGVVDDSQLPKDRFSAERLKGVDSTLKIQPAKLEDSAVYLCASSLRWGAYSPLHFGNGTRLTVT.

The genes are TRBV15 and TRBJ1-4, with 7 bases aligning to TRBD1. The V segment lost 0 bases and the J segment 12 bases; nucleotides outside the gene matches: 10. This CDR3 spans 15 amino acids. From germline, CDR1 is LNHNV and CDR2 YYDKDF (reference sequence). In nucleotides, the CDR3 is TGTGCCACCAGCAGAGACCCCGCGGGACAGTTACAACTGTTTTTT. It codes for CATSRDPAGQLQLFF.

The chain couples TRBV6-1 to TRBJ1-5, with 8 positions matching TRBD1. Per the germline V gene, CDR1 is MNHNS and CDR2 is SASEGT. The CDR3 runs 14 residues. Trimming cost V 4 bases and J 6 bases; bases outside gene matches: 5. CDR3 sequence: CASSAGTGGQPQHF. The CDR3 DNA sequence: TGTGCCAGCAGTGCCGGGACAGGAGGTCAGCCCCAGCATTTT.

The chain uses TRBV6-5 and TRBJ1-5; D is unresolved. V was clipped by 6 bases and J by 7 bases, with 13 bases between them. The CDR3 is 13 amino acids. The germline gives CDR1 MNHEY, CDR2 SVGAGI. CDR3 region: CASSKGGGQPQHF. CDR3 nucleotide sequence: TGTGCCAGCAGCAAGGGAGGAGGCCAGCCCCAGCATTTT.

This clone has a single count. The CDR3 nucleotides read TGTGCCAGCAGCTTAAACCGCGGACAGGCCCAAGAGACCCAGTACTTC. Amino acid sequence: CASSLNRGQAQETQYF. This chain joins TRBV7-8 and TRBJ2-5, with 7 bases fitting TRBD1. The CDR3 totals 16 residues. V dropped 2 bases and J dropped 1; count of bases not matched to a gene: 7. Germline CDR1 is SGHVS and CDR2 is FQNEAQ.

This clone appeared a few times. As DNA, the CDR3 is TGTGCCAGCAGTGACCGTGCGGGCAATCAGCCCCAGCATTTT. As protein: CASSDRAGNQPQHF. This chain uses TRBV6-6 with TRBJ1-5; D remains ambiguous. CDR1 and CDR2 (germline): MNHNY, SVGAGI (reference sequence). Between the trimmed V and J ends, which lost 5 bases and 2 bases, there was a span of 10 bases. The CDR3 consists of 14 residues.

V gene TRBV5-4 combines with J gene TRBJ2-5; 14 bases are a match to TRBD2. Germline V lookup: CDR1 SGHNT, CDR2 YYREEE (reference sequence). This CDR3 contains 18 residues. V lost 3 bases, J lost 2 bases, and 9 bases stayed unmatched. CDR3 protein: CASSSGTSGGRPQETQYF. For the CDR3, the DNA is TGTGCCAGCAGCTCGGGGACTAGCGGGGGCCGTCCTCAAGAGACCCAGTACTTC.

This chain links TRBV5-4 with TRBJ2-5; TRBD2 matches at 7 bases. The junction had 2 bases not matched to a gene; V was cut back by 2 bases and J by 1 base. Germline V gene lookup returns CDR1 SGHNT and CDR2 YYREEE (reference sequence). This CDR3 region has 14 residues. Written as DNA, the CDR3 is TGTGCCAGCAGCTTCGAGCGGGGCCAAGAGACCCAGTACTTC. Protein sequence: CASSFERGQETQYF.

The gene calls are TRBV7-9 and TRBJ1-1; D may be TRBD1 (6 bases). Germline V gene data show CDR1 as SEHNR and CDR2 as FQNEAQ (reference sequence). This CDR3 has 13 amino acids. V lost 5 bases, J lost 3 bases, and 10 bases lay in between. The chain's CDR3 is CASSPGVYTEAFF. CDR3 sequence (DNA): TGTGCCAGCAGCCCAGGGGTTTACACTGAAGCTTTCTTT. The full variable domain, rest sourced from reference TRBV7-9 and TRBJ1-1, is DTGVSQNPRHKITKRGQNVTFRCDPISEHNRLYWYRQTLGQGPEFLTYFQNEAQLEKSRLLSDRFSAERPKGSFSTLEIQRTEQGDSAMYLCASSPGVYTEAFFGQGTRLTVV.

Relative to its sample, this clone is medium-sized. CDR3 DNA: TGTGCCAGCAATGACGGGTTCTCCTACGAGCAGTACTTC. It encodes CASNDGFSYEQYF. The J gene is TRBJ2-7, the V gene TRBV25-1; no clear D gene. CDR1 MGHDK and CDR2 SYGVNS come from the germline V gene. The CDR3 sequence is 13 residues long. Trimming shortened V by 7 bases and J by 0 bases, and 10 bases separated the two germline ends.

The rearrangement joins TRBV5-5 to TRBJ1-6; TRBD1 aligns across 9 bases. V gave up 0 bases and J gave up 0 bases; unmatched junction bases: 1. This CDR3 spans 17 amino acids. The V gene's germline CDR1 is SGHKS and CDR2 YYEKEE (reference sequence). The CDR3 is CASSLATGGSYNSPLHF. The CDR3 DNA reads as TGTGCCAGCAGCTTGGCGACAGGGGGCTCCTATAATTCACCCCTCCACTTT.

Relative to its sample, this clone is medium-sized. The V gene is TRBV23-1, the J gene TRBJ2-7; 12 nucleotides match TRBD1. TRBV23-1 is classed as an ORF, of uncertain function. There are 14 residues in the CDR3. The J segment lost 6 bases and the V segment lost 3 bases, leaving 3 bases of the junction unmatched. The CDR3 loop reads CASSQGQGAFEQYF. The CDR3 DNA reads TGCGCCAGCAGTCAGGGACAGGGGGCGTTCGAGCAGTACTTC.

This clone was seen ten or more times. The genes are TRBV5-6 and TRBJ1-1; D is undetermined. Germline values: CDR1 SGHDT, CDR2 YYEEEE. The CDR3 consists of 13 residues. V was pared by 1 base and J by 7 bases, with 11 bases between. This chain's CDR3 is CASSLTGVNEAFF. The CDR3 DNA reads TGTGCCAGCAGCTTGACCGGGGTGAATGAAGCTTTCTTT. The complete variable domain, with remaining parts taken from reference TRBV5-6 and TRBJ1-1, reads DAGVTQSPTHLIKTRGQQVTLRCSPKSGHDTVSWYQQALGQGPQFIFQYYEEEERQRGNFPDRFSGHQFPNYSSELNVNALLLGDSALYLCASSLTGVNEAFFGQGTRLTVV.

This chain uses TRBV10-3 with TRBJ2-6; the match to TRBD1 covers 9 bases. This CDR3 has 12 amino acids. V lost 9 bases, J lost 10 bases, and 4 bases stayed unmatched. Germline-derived CDR1 and CDR2 are ENHRY and SYGVKD. The CDR3 DNA reads as TGTGCCATTTCCGGGACAGGGAACGTCCTGACTTTC. It is translated as CAISGTGNVLTF.

This clone came up a few times. The V call is TRBV6-4, the J call TRBJ2-7, with 7 bases identical to TRBD1. This CDR3 spans 15 amino acids. CDR1 and CDR2 from the germline V gene are MRHNA and SNTAGT. V gave up 6 bases and J gave up 1 base; unmatched junction bases: 9. The chain's CDR3 is CASREPVQGSYEQYF. The DNA for the CDR3 is TGTGCCAGCAGAGAGCCTGTACAGGGGTCCTACGAGCAGTACTTC.

The V gene is TRBV6-5, the J gene TRBJ1-6; D not certain. V was shortened by 7 bases and J by 0 bases, with 7 bases between the two germline ends. Germline V gives CDR1 MNHEY, CDR2 SVGAGI. The CDR3 has 14 residues. CDR3 bases: TGTGCCAGCAACCCAAGCTCCTATAATTCACCCCTCCACTTT. It encodes CASNPSSYNSPLHF.

This chain uses TRBV6-1 with TRBJ2-6; 13 bases agree with TRBD2. CDR3 size: 17 residues. The germline V gene has CDR1 MNHNS and CDR2 SASEGT. Trimming at V came to 4 bases and at J to 0 bases, leaving 0 bases not matched to a gene. Here the CDR3 reads CASSGTSGGSGANVLTF. The CDR3 DNA reads as TGTGCCAGCAGTGGGACTAGCGGGGGCTCTGGGGCCAACGTCCTGACTTTC.